This entry is about one T cell receptor (beta chain). Its specificity is not known. A universal primer site was incorporated via template switching, and the cDNA contained unique molecular identifiers. Each CDR3 protein gets one entry after TCRdb re-called the 5' RACE reads with MiXCR. Of 1.5 million to 2 million distinct CDR3 sequences listed, under 35% were seen once; the top ten hold over 0.25%. These data come from a study of identical twins. Trimming removed 6 bases from V and 7 bases from J; junction bases left unmatched: 10. The CDR3 covers 14 residues. The germline V gene has CDR1 SQVTM and CDR2 ANQGSEA. Overall study findings and caveats: For out-of-frame beta sequences, excess twin sharing was weaker.

This TCR was recovered from a newborn girl in good health. The genes are TRBV29-1 and TRBJ2-7; 12 bases agree with TRBD1. The sample comprised cord blood. CDR3 loop: CSVIVGTGGNEQYF. CDR3 in DNA: TGCAGCGTGATAGTAGGGACAGGGGGCAATGAGCAGTACTTC.